This TCR beta chain was retrieved from a study of blood T cell repertoires in COVID-19. Produced via immunoSEQ multiplex PCR; TCRdb's table is partial and in-frame only. The repertoire includes hundreds of thousands of clones, approximately 84% of them detected once, and about 1% sits in the top ten. This clonotype was sampled from a man aged 35 to 55 with acute or convalescent COVID-19. The source material was peripheral blood.

CDR3 loop: CASSTGTGGYGYTF. DNA of the CDR3: TGCGCCAGCAGCACGGGGACAGGGGGCTATGGCTACACCTTC. The V gene is TRBV5-1, the J gene TRBJ1-2, with 11 positions matching TRBD1. V gave up 4 bases and J gave up 4 bases; unmatched junction bases: 3. Germline V gene lookup returns CDR1 SGHRS and CDR2 YFSETQ. The CDR3 is 14 residues long.